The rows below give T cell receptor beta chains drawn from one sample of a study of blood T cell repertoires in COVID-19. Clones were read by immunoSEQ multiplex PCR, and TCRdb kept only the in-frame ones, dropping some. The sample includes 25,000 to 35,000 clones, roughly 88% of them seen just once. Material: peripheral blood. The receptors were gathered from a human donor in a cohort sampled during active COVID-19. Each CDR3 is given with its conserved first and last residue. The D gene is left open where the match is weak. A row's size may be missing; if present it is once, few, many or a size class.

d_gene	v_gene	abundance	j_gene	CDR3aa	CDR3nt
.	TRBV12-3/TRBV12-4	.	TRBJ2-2	CASSPTTGELFF	TGTGCCAGCAGCCCTACCACCGGGGAGCTGTTTTTT
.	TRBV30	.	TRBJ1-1	CAWSVGQGSEAFF	TGTGCCTGGAGTGTAGGGCAGGGGAGTGAAGCTTTCTTT
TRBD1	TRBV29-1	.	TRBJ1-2	CSVDRTGNGYTF	TGCAGCGTGGACAGGACAGGGAATGGCTACACCTTC
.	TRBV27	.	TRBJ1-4	CASSFRVPTNEKLFF	TGTGCCAGCAGTTTTAGAGTCCCCACTAATGAAAAACTGTTTTTT
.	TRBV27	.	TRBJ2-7	CASSLQEGGIYEQYF	TGTGCCAGCAGCTTACAGGAGGGGGGGATTTACGAGCAGTACTTC
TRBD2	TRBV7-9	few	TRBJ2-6	CASSGNSGGARKGANVLTF	TGTGCCAGCAGCGGGAATAGCGGGGGGGCCCGGAAAGGGGCCAACGTCCTGACTTTC
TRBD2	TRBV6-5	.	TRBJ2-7	CASQRGGTSYEQYF	TGTGCCAGCCAGCGGGGGGGGACGTCCTACGAGCAGTACTTC
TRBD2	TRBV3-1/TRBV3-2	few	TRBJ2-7	CASSQDMMGGSREQYF	TGTGCCAGCAGCCAAGATATGATGGGAGGGTCTCGGGAGCAGTACTTC
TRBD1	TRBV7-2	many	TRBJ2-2	CASRDRGNTGELFF	TGTGCCAGCAGAGACAGGGGGAACACCGGGGAGCTGTTTTTT
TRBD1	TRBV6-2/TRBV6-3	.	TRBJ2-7	CASSRVRGLTSYEQYF	TGTGCCAGCAGTAGAGTCAGGGGGCTTACCTCCTACGAGCAGTACTTC
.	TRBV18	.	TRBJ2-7	CASSHTTTQQYF	TGTGCCAGCTCACACACCACAACCCAGCAGTACTTC
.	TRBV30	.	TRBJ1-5	CAWSVTGDQPQHF	TGTGCCTGGAGTGTAACAGGAGATCAGCCCCAGCATTTT
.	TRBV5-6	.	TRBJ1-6	CASSLRLSSYNSPLHF	TGTGCCAGCAGCTTACGACTGAGCTCCTATAATTCACCCCTCCACTTT
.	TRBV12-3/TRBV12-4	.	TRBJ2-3	CASSLVQDTQYF	TGTGCCAGCAGTTTAGTTCAAGATACGCAGTATTTT
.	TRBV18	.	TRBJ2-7	CASSPPPGAYEQYF	TGTGCCAGCTCACCACCCCCCGGGGCCTACGAGCAGTACTTC
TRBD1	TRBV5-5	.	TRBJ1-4	CASSLRGQPKLFF	TGTGCCAGCAGCTTGCGGGGACAGCCAAAACTGTTTTTT
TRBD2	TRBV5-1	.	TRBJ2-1	CASSLTPSGGGNEQFF	TGCGCCAGCAGCCTGACCCCTAGCGGGGGGGGGAATGAGCAGTTCTTC
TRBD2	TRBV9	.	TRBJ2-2	CASSVGREGTGELFF	TGTGCCAGCAGCGTAGGCAGGGAGGGAACCGGGGAGCTGTTTTTT
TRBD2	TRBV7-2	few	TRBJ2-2	CASNPLAGNTGELFF	TGTGCCAGCAACCCACTAGCGGGGAACACCGGGGAGCTGTTTTTT
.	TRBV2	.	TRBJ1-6	CASSEFPGFNSPLHF	TGTGCCAGCAGTGAATTCCCCGGTTTTAATTCACCCCTCCACTTT
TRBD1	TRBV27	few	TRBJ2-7	CASSRTGTAPYEQYF	TGTGCCAGCAGCCGCACCGGGACAGCGCCCTACGAGCAGTACTTC
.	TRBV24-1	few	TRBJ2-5	CATSVLSSGGETQYF	TGTGCCACCAGTGTTCTTTCTTCAGGGGGGGAGACCCAGTACTTC
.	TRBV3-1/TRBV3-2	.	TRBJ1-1	CASSQRIASDRFIEAFF	TGTGCCAGCAGCCAACGTATTGCCTCCGACAGATTTATTGAAGCTTTCTTT
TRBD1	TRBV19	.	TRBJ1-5	CASRAQGTISNQPQHF	TGTGCCAGTAGGGCACAGGGGACCATTAGCAATCAGCCCCAGCATTTT
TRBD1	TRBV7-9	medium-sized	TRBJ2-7	CASSSNTGQGFPYEQYF	TGTGCCAGCAGCTCTAACACCGGACAGGGTTTCCCCTACGAGCAGTACTTC
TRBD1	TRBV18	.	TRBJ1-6	CASSNRDRGLNSPLHF	TGTGCCAGCTCAAACCGGGACAGGGGCCTTAATTCACCCCTCCACTTT
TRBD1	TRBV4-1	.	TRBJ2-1	CASSQVQGYNEQFF	TGCGCCAGCAGCCAAGTACAGGGGTACAATGAGCAGTTCTTC
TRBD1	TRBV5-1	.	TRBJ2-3	CASSPDRTDTQYF	TGCGCCAGCAGCCCGGACAGGACAGATACGCAGTATTTT
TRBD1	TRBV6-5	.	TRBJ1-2	CASRRDRNYGYTF	TGTGCCAGCAGAAGGGACAGAAACTATGGCTACACCTTC
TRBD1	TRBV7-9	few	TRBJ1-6	CASGQGDSPLHF	TGTGCCAGCGGACAGGGGGATTCACCCCTCCACTTT
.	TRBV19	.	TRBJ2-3	CASSFTTSTDTQYF	TGTGCCAGTAGTTTCACCACTAGCACAGATACGCAGTATTTT
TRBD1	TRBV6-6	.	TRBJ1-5	CASRAGTGASNQPQHF	TGTGCCAGCAGGGCCGGGACAGGGGCGAGCAATCAGCCCCAGCATTTT
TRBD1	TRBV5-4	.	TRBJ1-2	CASSFSGQGSFGYTF	TGTGCCAGCAGCTTTTCCGGACAGGGGTCCTTTGGCTACACCTTC
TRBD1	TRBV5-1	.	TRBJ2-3	CASSLAATGRRDTQYF	TGCGCCAGCAGCTTGGCCGCGACAGGGCGGAGAGATACGCAGTATTTT
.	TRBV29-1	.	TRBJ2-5	CSVDYRALETQYF	TGCAGCGTTGATTACAGGGCGCTGGAGACCCAGTACTTC
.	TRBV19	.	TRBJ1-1	CASSVNRDTEAFF	TGTGCCAGTAGTGTAAACAGGGACACTGAAGCTTTCTTT
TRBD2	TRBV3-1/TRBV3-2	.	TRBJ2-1	CASTNTSGGYNEQFF	TGTGCCAGCACCAATACTAGCGGGGGCTACAATGAGCAGTTCTTC
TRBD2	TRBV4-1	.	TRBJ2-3	CASSQASGVTDTQYF	TGCGCCAGCAGCCAAGCTAGCGGGGTCACAGATACGCAGTATTTT
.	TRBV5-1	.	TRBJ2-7	CASSLATNQGEQYF	TGCGCCAGCAGCTTGGCCACTAACCAAGGCGAGCAGTACTTC
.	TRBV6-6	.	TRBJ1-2	CASRDRGGDFLGYTF	TGTGCCAGCAGGGACCGCGGGGGCGATTTCCTAGGCTACACCTTC
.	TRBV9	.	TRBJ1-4	CASSAQAGGVGENEKLFF	TGTGCCAGCAGCGCGCAGGCGGGGGGGGTCGGAGAAAATGAAAAACTGTTTTTT
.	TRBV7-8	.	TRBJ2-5	CASSLAQGRLETQYF	TGTGCCAGCAGCTTAGCACAGGGTAGATTGGAGACCCAGTACTTC
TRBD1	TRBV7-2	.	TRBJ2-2	CASGEQGANTGELFF	TGTGCCAGCGGAGAACAGGGGGCGAACACCGGGGAGCTGTTTTTT
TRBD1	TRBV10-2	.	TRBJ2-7	CASSDPQGANEQYF	TGCGCCAGCAGTGATCCCCAGGGGGCGAACGAGCAGTACTTC
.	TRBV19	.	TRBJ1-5	CASSMGGGRSADQPQHF	TGTGCCAGTAGTATGGGGGGGGGCCGAAGCGCCGATCAGCCCCAGCATTTT